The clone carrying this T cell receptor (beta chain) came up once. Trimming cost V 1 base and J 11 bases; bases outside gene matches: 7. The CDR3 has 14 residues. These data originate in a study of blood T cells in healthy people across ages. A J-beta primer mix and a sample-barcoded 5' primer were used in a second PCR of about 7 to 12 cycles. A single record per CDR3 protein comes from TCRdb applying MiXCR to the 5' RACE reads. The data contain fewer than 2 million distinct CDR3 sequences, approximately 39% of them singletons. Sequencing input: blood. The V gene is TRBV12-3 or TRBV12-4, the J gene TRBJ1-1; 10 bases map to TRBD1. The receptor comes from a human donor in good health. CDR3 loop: CASSLGQGAMGAFF. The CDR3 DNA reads TGTGCCAGCAGTTTAGGACAGGGGGCGATGGGGGCTTTCTTT.